The sequence of this T cell receptor (beta chain) was determined in a study of sequential checkpoint blockade in melanoma. Study overall: Patients were randomized 1:1 to nivolumab-then-ipilimumab or ipilimumab-then-nivolumab first-line. Findings and limits, study-wide: Tumor T-cell fraction and clonality correlated with PD-L1 and CD8+ counts. About 30 times likelier clinical benefit followed increased tumor T-cell fraction and clonality.

With V trimmed by 4 bases and J by 2 bases, 15 bases remained unmatched. Germline-derived CDR1 and CDR2 are KGHSH and LQKENI. The CDR3 is 20 residues long. Treatment reported: randomized to nivolumab then ipilimumab (arm A) or the reverse (arm B). Patients had received no earlier DNA-damaging chemotherapy. This clone occurred a few times. Antigen specificity is unknown. Repertoires were generated with immunoSEQ multiplex PCR, while TCRdb's copy carries only in-frame clones and drops some. This table holds about 4,000 clones, just under 20% found once. The sequencing used tumor tissue (inferred from file names), collected from a patient given nivolumab and ipilimumab in sequence. The sequence came from a human donor with melanoma. The chain uses TRBV18 and TRBJ1-4, with TRBD1 matching over 11 bases. Written as DNA, the CDR3 is TGTGCCAGCTCACTAAGGCTGGACAGGGGGCGGGGGGGCACTAATGAAAAACTGTTTTTT. It specifies CASSLRLDRGRGGTNEKLFF. Supplemented by reference TRBV18 and TRBJ1-4, the full variable domain reads NAGVMQNPRHLVRRRGQEARLRCSPMKGHSHVYWYRQLPEEGLKFMVYLQKENIIDESGMPKERFSAEFPKEGPSILRIQQVVRGDSAAYFCASSLRLDRGRGGTNEKLFFGSGTQLSVL.